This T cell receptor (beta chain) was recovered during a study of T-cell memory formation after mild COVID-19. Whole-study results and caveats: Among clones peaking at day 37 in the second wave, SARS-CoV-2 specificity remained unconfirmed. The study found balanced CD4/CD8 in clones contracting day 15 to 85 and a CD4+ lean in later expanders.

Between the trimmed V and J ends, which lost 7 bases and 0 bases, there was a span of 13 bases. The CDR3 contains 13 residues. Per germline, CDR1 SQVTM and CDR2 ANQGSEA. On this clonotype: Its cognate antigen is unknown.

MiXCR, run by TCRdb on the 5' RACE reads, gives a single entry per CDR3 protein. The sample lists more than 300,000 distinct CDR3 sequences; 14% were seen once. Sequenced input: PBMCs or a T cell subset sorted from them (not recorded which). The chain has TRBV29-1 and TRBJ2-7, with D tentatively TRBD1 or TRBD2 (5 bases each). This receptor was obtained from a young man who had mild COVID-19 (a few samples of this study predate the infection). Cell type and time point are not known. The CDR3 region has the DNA TGCAGCGCCTGGGGACCGAGCTCCTACGAGCAGTACTTC. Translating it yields CSAWGPSSYEQYF.